The 15 T cell receptor beta chains in this list originate from one sample, sequenced in a study of shared clonotypes between healthy human individuals. Profiled with immunoSEQ multiplex PCR; TCRdb holds only in-frame clones, not every one. Of around 2.5 million clones detected, 80% to 95% appear once; the ten largest clones hold about 0.34%. The material sequenced was naive CD4+ T cells from PBMCs. Subset reported: CD45RA+ positively selected. These receptors were collected from a man younger than 35 in good health. Some clones in this sample may be carry-over from other donors' samples.

The chain joins TRBV7-3 to TRBJ2-5, with a weak D call TRBD1 (6 bases). This CDR3 has 13 amino acids. Germline-derived CDR1 and CDR2 are SGHTA and FQGTGA. The V gene lost 5 bases and the J gene lost 5 bases, with 12 bases spanning the gap. The CDR3 DNA sequence: TGTGCCAGCAGCCAAGGGGGTCGTGAGACCCAGTACTTC. It codes for CASSQGGRETQYF.

The chain carries TRBV13 and TRBJ2-7; unclear D gene. The CDR3 sequence is 15 residues long. Germline CDR1 PRHDT, CDR2 FYEKMQ (reference sequence). Trimming pared 3 bases from V and 0 bases from J, leaving 12 bases between. CDR3 nucleotide sequence: TGTGCCAGCAGCTTTGATCGGGTCAGCTCCTACGAGCAGTACTTC. Protein: CASSFDRVSSYEQYF.

The CDR3, as DNA: TGTGCCAGCAGCGTAGCTCCTAGCGGGAGTGCCGGGGAGCTGTTTTTT. This gives the protein CASSVAPSGSAGELFF. The V and J genes are TRBV9 and TRBJ2-2; 10 bases agree with TRBD2. V lost 0 bases and J lost 6; bases outside the gene matches: 5. The CDR3 runs 16 residues. The germline V gene encodes CDR1 SGDLS and CDR2 YYNGEE.

This chain uses TRBV4-1 with TRBJ2-3; D unresolved. V was pared by 5 bases and J by 0 bases, with 15 bases between. The germline CDR1 and CDR2 sequences are MGHRA and YSYEKL. CDR3 length: 16 residues. This CDR3 is CASSEWLYTSTDTQYF. For the CDR3, the DNA is TGCGCCAGCAGCGAGTGGTTATATACTAGCACAGATACGCAGTATTTT.

CDR3 nucleotides: TGTGCCAGCAGACCAAGGCCAGGGATCGTCTCAGATACGCAGTATTTT. It codes for CASRPRPGIVSDTQYF. The chain uses TRBV28 and TRBJ2-3; possibly TRBD1 for D (5 bases). CDR3 length: 16 residues. Germline assignment: CDR1 MDHEN and CDR2 SYDVKM. V dropped 6 bases and J dropped 4 bases, with 20 bases sitting between them.

The chain employs TRBV11-2 and TRBJ1-3, with TRBD1 identical over 8 bases. The CDR3 has 14 residues. J gave up 7 bases and V 1 base, and 3 bases lay outside the gene matches. Per germline, CDR1 SGHAT and CDR2 FQNNGV. The CDR3 DNA follows: TGTGCCAGCAGCTTAGCCAGGGGGCGGAACACCATATATTTT. It encodes CASSLARGRNTIYF.

V gene TRBV5-4 combines with J gene TRBJ2-2; D ambiguous. Germline CDR1 is SGHNT and CDR2 is YYREEE (reference sequence). The CDR3 length is 13 residues. V was shortened by 1 base and J by 4 bases, with 5 bases between the two germline ends. CDR3 bases: TGTGCCAGCAGCTTGTCCAGCACCGGGGAGCTGTTTTTT. Its translation: CASSLSSTGELFF.

The V gene is TRBV30, the J gene TRBJ1-1; 7 bases fit TRBD1. V shed 0 bases and J 4 bases; nucleotides not matched to a gene: 5. Germline V CDR1 and CDR2: GTSNPN, SVGIG (reference sequence). The CDR3 is 14 residues long. The CDR3 DNA is TGTGCCTGGAGTGTGACAGGGTTCGTCACTGAAGCTTTCTTT. Translated, it gives CAWSVTGFVTEAFF.

V gene TRBV7-9 combines with J gene TRBJ2-1; D uncertain. Germline CDR1 reads SEHNR; CDR2 reads FQNEAQ (reference sequence). Trimming shortened V by 2 bases and J by 3 bases, and 17 bases separated the two germline ends. The CDR3 contains 17 residues. Here the CDR3 reads CASSLLSLDDNYNEQFF. The CDR3 bases are TGTGCCAGCAGCTTACTCAGTTTAGATGACAACTACAATGAGCAGTTCTTC.

Note on this clone: This specimen includes other DNA sequences encoding the same CDR3. The chain has TRBV7-2 and TRBJ2-7; D is unresolved. V was trimmed by 3 bases and J by 4 bases, leaving 4 bases between them. Per the germline V gene, CDR1 is SGHTA and CDR2 is FQGNSA. The CDR3 covers 11 residues. The CDR3 loop is CASSLEYEQYF. CDR3 DNA sequence: TGTGCCAGCAGCTTGGAGTACGAGCAGTACTTC.

This clone was counted once. This chain connects TRBV9 to TRBJ2-1, with 12 bases fitting TRBD2. The CDR3 is 15 residues long. Germline values: CDR1 SGDLS, CDR2 YYNGEE. The J segment lost 9 bases and the V segment lost 1 base, leaving 5 bases of the junction unmatched. CDR3 nucleotides: TGTGCCAGCAGCGTACTAGCGGGAGGGCCGAGTGAGCAGTTCTTC. Its protein product is CASSVLAGGPSEQFF. Supplemented by reference TRBV9 and TRBJ2-1, the full variable domain reads DSGVTQTPKHLITATGQRVTLRCSPRSGDLSVYWYQQSLDQGLQFLIQYYNGEERAKGNILERFSAQQFPDLHSELNLSSLELGDSALYFCASSVLAGGPSEQFFGPGTRLTVL.

This rearrangement joins TRBV9 to TRBJ2-7; D possibly corresponds to TRBD1 (6 bases). The germline gives CDR1 SGDLS, CDR2 YYNGEE. The CDR3 length is 14 residues. V lost 0 bases and J 6 bases, leaving 13 bases between the germline ends. CDR3 region: CASSVEGRGSEQYF. CDR3 coding DNA: TGTGCCAGCAGCGTAGAGGGCAGGGGTTCCGAGCAGTACTTC.

The chain uses TRBV6-5 and TRBJ1-4, with a possible D match to TRBD1 (6 bases). With 0 bases removed from V and 8 bases from J, the gap between germline ends came to 13 bases. Germline CDR1 and CDR2: MNHEY and SVGAGI. The length of the CDR3 is 15 residues. Written as DNA, the CDR3 is TGTGCCAGCAGTTACTCGGCAGGGGTAGCCGAAAAACTGTTTTTT. It is translated as CASSYSAGVAEKLFF.

The V gene is TRBV7-2, the J gene TRBJ2-2, with no clear D. The CDR3 covers 13 residues. With 7 bases removed from V and 4 bases from J, the gap between germline ends came to 10 bases. Germline V gene sequence: CDR1 SGHTA, CDR2 FQGNSA. CDR3 bases: TGTGCCAGCAACGGTCAGTTCACCGGGGAGCTGTTTTTT. The encoded protein is CASNGQFTGELFF. Supplemented by reference TRBV7-2 and TRBJ2-2, the full variable domain reads GAGVSQSPSNKVTEKGKDVELRCDPISGHTALYWYRQSLGQGLEFLIYFQGNSAPDKSGLPSDRFSAERTGGSVSTLTIQRTQQEDSAVYLCASNGQFTGELFFGEGSRLTVL.

This clone occurred once. The chain carries TRBV19 and TRBJ1-3, with D uncertain. V lost 10 bases, J lost 1 base, and 11 bases lay in between. Germline CDR1 LNHDA, CDR2 SQIVND (reference sequence). There are 13 residues in the CDR3. Written as DNA, the CDR3 is TGTGCCACCCAACCCTTATCTGGAAACACCATATATTTT. This encodes CATQPLSGNTIYF.